The 12 T cell receptor beta chains below all came from one sample that was sequenced in a study of control samples from healthy donors and cancer patients. Sequencing used immunoSEQ multiplex PCR; TCRdb keeps in-frame clones, though not all of them. The sample lists tens of thousands of clones; about four fifths were seen once. Sequences were obtained from blood. The origin of the receptors is a woman aged 55-69 years in good health.

The CDR3 bases are TGTGCCAGCAGAAGGATAGTAAACACCGGGGAGCTGTTTTTT. It codes for CASRRIVNTGELFF. This chain links TRBV6-5 with TRBJ2-2; D not resolved. Germline lookup yields CDR1 MNHEY and CDR2 SVGAGI. The CDR3 loop spans 14 amino acids. Trimming cost V 6 bases and J 2 bases, with 10 bases left between them.

Here the CDR3 DNA reads TGTGCCAGCAGTGAAGCCTTGGGGGGGACTGAAGCTTTCTTT. Protein sequence: CASSEALGGTEAFF. The genes are TRBV2 and TRBJ1-1; maybe TRBD1 (5 bases). CDR1 is SNHLY and CDR2 is FYNNEI in the germline V gene. Trimming stripped 0 bases from V and 5 bases from J, with 10 bases between. The CDR3 covers 14 residues.

V and J are TRBV6-6 and TRBJ1-1; D unclear. Germline V gene data show CDR1 as MNHNY and CDR2 as SVGAGI (reference sequence). Trimming stripped 1 base from V and 0 bases from J, with 6 bases between. CDR3 size: 14 residues. CDR3 sequence reads: CASSYYGMNTEAFF. In DNA form, the CDR3 reads TGTGCCAGCAGTTACTACGGGATGAACACTGAAGCTTTCTTT.

As to this clone: No conserved phenylalanine or tryptophan is present at the end of the CDR3, so a read error is the likely explanation. V gene TRBV6-5 combines with J gene TRBJ1-2, with TRBD1 matching over 10 bases. Looked up from germline, CDR1 is MNHEY and CDR2 is SVGAGI. The junction had 4 bases not matched to a gene; V was cut back by 2 bases and J by 4 bases. The CDR3 sequence is 15 residues long. CDR3 protein: CASSYGGQGIYGYTL. The CDR3 nucleotides read TGTGCCAGCAGTTACGGGGGACAGGGGATCTATGGCTACACCCTC.

This clone was recorded only once. The chain links TRBV3-1 (or the pseudogene TRBV3-2) to TRBJ1-4; no definite D call. The germline gives CDR1 LGHDT, CDR2 YNNKEL (reference sequence). Deletions cut 2 bases from V and 3 bases from J, with 7 bases between. The CDR3 loop spans 14 amino acids. CDR3 sequence: CASSQQSANEKLFF. The CDR3 region has the DNA TGTGCCAGCAGCCAACAGTCAGCTAATGAAAAACTGTTTTTT.

This clone was detected a few times. V is TRBV10-3 and J is TRBJ2-7, with D perhaps TRBD2 (7 bases). The ends were cut back, 2 bases at V and 0 bases at J, with 14 bases in the middle. Germline V gene data show CDR1 as ENHRY and CDR2 as SYGVKD. The CDR3 is 16 residues long. In nucleotides, the CDR3 is TGTGCCATCAGTGAGCCCGGGGGGCTCAGCTCCTACGAGCAGTACTTC. As protein: CAISEPGGLSSYEQYF.

Of note for this clone: The same CDR3 is also encoded by other DNA sequences in this sample. The chain couples TRBV10-1 to TRBJ2-5; D remains unclear. CDR1 and CDR2 (germline): WNHNN, SYGVQD (reference sequence). The CDR3 loop spans 13 amino acids. V was cut by 4 bases and J by 0 bases, with 6 bases left in between. As DNA, the CDR3 is TGCGCCAGCAGTGGTCAGTACCAAGAGACCCAGTACTTC. Its protein product is CASSGQYQETQYF.

The chain combines TRBV18 with TRBJ2-2, with a possible D match to TRBD2 (6 bases). Trimming took off 4 bases at V and 1 base at J, with 10 bases between the two ends. The CDR3 has 15 amino acids. The germline CDR1 and CDR2 sequences are KGHSH and LQKENI. The CDR3 sequence is CASSLGLLNTGELFF. The CDR3 coding sequence is TGTGCCAGCTCACTGGGACTCCTGAACACCGGGGAGCTGTTTTTT.

The chain employs TRBV5-1 and TRBJ2-1; the D is unclear. The germline V gene has CDR1 SGHRS and CDR2 YFSETQ. This CDR3 is 11 amino acids long. V dropped 2 bases and J dropped 9 bases, with 6 bases sitting between them. The CDR3 DNA reads TGCGCCAGCAGCTTCCGGGTTGAGCAGTTCTTC. Translating it yields CASSFRVEQFF.

V gene TRBV18 combines with J gene TRBJ1-2; D is uncertain. V was trimmed by 3 bases and J by 4 bases, leaving 12 bases between them. The germline CDR1 and CDR2 sequences are KGHSH and LQKENI. The CDR3 length is 14 residues. The CDR3 DNA reads TGTGCCAGCTCACCCGGTAGGGAGGCCTATGGCTACACCTTC. Protein: CASSPGREAYGYTF.

The V gene is TRBV4-1, the J gene TRBJ2-5; no reliable D call. Trimming pared 4 bases from V and 2 bases from J, leaving 8 bases between. CDR1 and CDR2 from the germline V gene are MGHRA and YSYEKL. The CDR3 loop spans 13 amino acids. CDR3: CASSLLSQETQYF. The CDR3 nucleotides are TGCGCCAGCAGCCTTCTCTCACAAGAGACCCAGTACTTC.

In this sample, this clone turned up a few times. The V gene is TRBV2, the J gene TRBJ1-6; D uncertain. V dropped 5 bases and J dropped 15 bases, with 14 bases sitting between them. The germline gives CDR1 SNHLY, CDR2 FYNNEI. The length of the CDR3 is 12 residues. Here the CDR3 reads CASSPQRRLLHF. CDR3 in DNA: TGTGCCAGCAGTCCTCAGCGAAGACTCCTCCACTTT.